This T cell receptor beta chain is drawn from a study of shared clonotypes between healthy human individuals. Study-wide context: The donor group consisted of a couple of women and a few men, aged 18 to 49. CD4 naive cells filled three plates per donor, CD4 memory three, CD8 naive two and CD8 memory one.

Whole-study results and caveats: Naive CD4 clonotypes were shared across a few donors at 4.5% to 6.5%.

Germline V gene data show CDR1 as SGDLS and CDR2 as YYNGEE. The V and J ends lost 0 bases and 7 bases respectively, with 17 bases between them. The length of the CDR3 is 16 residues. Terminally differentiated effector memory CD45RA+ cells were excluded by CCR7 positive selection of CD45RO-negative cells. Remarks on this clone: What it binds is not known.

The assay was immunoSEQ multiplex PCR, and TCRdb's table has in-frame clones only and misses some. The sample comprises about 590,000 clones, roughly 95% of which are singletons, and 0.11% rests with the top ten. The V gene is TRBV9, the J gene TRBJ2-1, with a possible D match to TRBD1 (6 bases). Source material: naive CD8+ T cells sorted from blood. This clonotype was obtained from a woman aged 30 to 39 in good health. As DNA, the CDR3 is TGTGCCAGCAGCGTAGGATCAGGGGCAGAGTGGAATGAGCAGTTCTTC. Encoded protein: CASSVGSGAEWNEQFF.